This TCR beta chain was sequenced for a study of Graves' ophthalmopathy and Graves' hyperthyroidism. Whole-study results and caveats: The model predicted progression of ophthalmopathy with a sensitivity of around 70%, and its specificity was 72% to 80%. Blood was where most expanded thyroid clonotypes above 0.001 frequency also turned up.

Notes on this clonotype: Its cognate antigen is unknown.

J was trimmed by 3 bases and V by 6 bases; bases with no gene match: 9. Per the germline V gene, CDR1 is DFQATT and CDR2 is SNEGSKA (reference sequence). This CDR3 has 15 amino acids. RNA transcripts provided the template for amplifying TCR beta CDR3 regions. HTBI primers were employed in first-round RT-PCR, then a second-round multiplex PCR followed. Via MiXCR, TCRdb re-called the multiplex PCR reads, giving one row per CDR3 protein. The data hold some 1.1 million distinct CDR3 sequences, with 35% to 40% observed a single time. Hyperthyroidism cases were recent diagnoses of under 2 months' duration in people aged 18 to 65. The diagnosis combined clinical symptoms, thyroxine, TRAb, thyroid ultrasound and orbital computed tomography scans.

The sample taken for sequencing was peripheral blood or thyroid tissue (not recorded which). The genes are TRBV20-1 and TRBJ2-2, with TRBD1 matching over 8 bases. This TCR derives from an adult man with Graves' hyperthyroidism. The CDR3 loop is CSAEAVDRDTGELFF. DNA for the CDR3: TGCAGTGCGGAGGCTGTGGACAGGGACACCGGGGAGCTGTTTTTT.